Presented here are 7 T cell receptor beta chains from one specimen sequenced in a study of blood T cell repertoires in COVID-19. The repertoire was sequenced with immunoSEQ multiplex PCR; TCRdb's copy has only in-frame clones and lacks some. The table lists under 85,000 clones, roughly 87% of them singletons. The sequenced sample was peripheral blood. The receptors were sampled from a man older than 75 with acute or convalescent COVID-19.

The CDR3 sequence: CAIKGQGNQPQHF. The CDR3 DNA sequence: TGTGCCATCAAAGGACAGGGCAATCAGCCCCAGCATTTT. The chain recombines TRBV10-3 with TRBJ1-5, with 7 bases identical to TRBD1. The ends lost 7 bases at V and 2 bases at J; junction bases unmatched: 2. This CDR3 comprises 13 residues. From germline, CDR1 is ENHRY and CDR2 SYGVKD.

The CDR3 protein is CASSLGGYTDTQYF. DNA of the CDR3: TGCGCCAGCAGCTTGGGAGGATATACAGATACGCAGTATTTT. The chain recombines TRBV5-1 with TRBJ2-3; no clear D. Germline V gene data show CDR1 as SGHRS and CDR2 as YFSETQ. The V end lost 0 bases, the J end lost 3 bases, and 8 bases lay between the germline ends. This CDR3 contains 14 residues.

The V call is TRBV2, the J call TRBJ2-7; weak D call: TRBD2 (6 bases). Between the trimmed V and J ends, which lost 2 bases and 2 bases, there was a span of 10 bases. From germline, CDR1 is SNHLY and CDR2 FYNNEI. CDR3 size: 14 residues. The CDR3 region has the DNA TGTGCCAGCAGTGAACGGCGGGGTCCCTACGAGCAGTACTTC. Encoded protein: CASSERRGPYEQYF.

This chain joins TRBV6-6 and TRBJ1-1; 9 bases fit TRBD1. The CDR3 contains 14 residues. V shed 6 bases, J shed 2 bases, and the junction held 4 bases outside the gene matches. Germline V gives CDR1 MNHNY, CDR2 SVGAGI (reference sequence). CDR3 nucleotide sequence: TGTGCCAGCAGCAGGACAGGGGAAAACACTGAAGCTTTCTTT. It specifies CASSRTGENTEAFF.

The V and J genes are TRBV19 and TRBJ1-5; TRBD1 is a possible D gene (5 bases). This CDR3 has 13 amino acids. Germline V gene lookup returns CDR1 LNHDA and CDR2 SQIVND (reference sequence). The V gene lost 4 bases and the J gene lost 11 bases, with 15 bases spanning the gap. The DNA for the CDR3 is TGTGCCAGTAGTAGGGACGACGGGGAGGCCCAGCATTTT. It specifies CASSRDDGEAQHF.

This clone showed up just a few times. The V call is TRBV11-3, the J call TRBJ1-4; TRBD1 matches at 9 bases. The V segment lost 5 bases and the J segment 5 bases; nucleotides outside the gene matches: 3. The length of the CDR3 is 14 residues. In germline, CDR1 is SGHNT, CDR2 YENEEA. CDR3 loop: CASSLTGGNEKLFF. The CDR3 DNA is TGTGCCAGCAGCCTGACAGGGGGAAATGAAAAACTGTTTTTT.

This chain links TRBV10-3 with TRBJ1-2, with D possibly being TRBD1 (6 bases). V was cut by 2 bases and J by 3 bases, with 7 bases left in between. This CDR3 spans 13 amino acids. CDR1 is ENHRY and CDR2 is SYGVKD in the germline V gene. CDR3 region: CAISEAGDYGYTF. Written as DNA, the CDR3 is TGTGCCATCAGTGAGGCAGGGGACTATGGCTACACCTTC.